This entry features one TCR beta chain sequence. The specificity of this receptor is unknown. One base away there is no much larger clone; base qualities are not given. The data originate from a study of T cells after yellow fever vaccination (dated by TCRdb to between 2018 and 2021). About the investigation overall: Libraries from fractions with low cell numbers were prepared with the SMART-Seq v4 Ultra Low Input RNA kit. Bulk TCR alpha and beta repertoires were sequenced longitudinally to track T-cell clones before and after primary and booster YFV17D yellow fever vaccination. Two healthy male donors, one aged 18 to 30 and one aged 30 to 40 years, made up the cohort. Blood was collected at multiple timepoints before and after primary and secondary immunization, and bulk PBMC replicates and cell subsets were isolated. General findings and caveats noted by the study authors: Most clones expanded after primary vaccination (approximately 96% of CD4 and roughly 88% of CD8) were re-detected after the booster, suggesting that broad memory maintenance occurred. Because only a couple of donors were included in the study, the extent to which the findings can be generalized is limited. A small share of clonotypes occurred in both CD4 and CD8 compartments, likely arising from convergent recombination. FACS-sorted repertoires could contain abundant contaminating clonotypes from the bulk population, so computational filtering was required. Compared with the primary T-cell response, the secondary T-cell response was faster but weaker, reaching its peak on day 5 rather than on day 15.

TCRdb names Illumina NovaSeq 6000 as the instrument used. Synthesis of TCR cDNA relied on 5'RACE template switching, a step that introduced a universal primer site along with unique molecular identifiers. Priming for cDNA synthesis came from both the TCR alpha and TCR beta constant segments. Library amplification involved two PCR steps, and the second step added sample barcodes and sequencing adapters. Libraries were sequenced on Illumina HiSeq 2500 (2x100 bp) or NovaSeq (2x150 bp). On the study's bioinformatics: MIGEC was used to demultiplex reads and collapse the reads into UMI consensus sequences, and MiXCR was used for V(D)J alignment. Using edgeR on replicate PBMC samples, clonotypes were called vaccine-responding if FDR was below 0.01 and the log2 fold change was above 5 up to day 15. Each bulk clonotype received a CD4 or CD8 identity based on whether the sequenced CD4 or CD8 repertoire contained that clonotype at higher abundance. TCRdb handled the public reads itself, with Q25 trimming in fastp and clone calling in MiXCR, and kept productive beta chains. Each record represents a unique CDR3 protein, reported with the most common genes and DNA among its rows. None of the V and J calls come from the authors' own analysis; TCRdb made them. This sample comprises around 310,000 distinct CDR3 sequences, more than 3% of them detected only once. The ten largest clonotypes hold around 20% of the sample.

The CDR3 spans 14 residues, from the cysteine through the phenylalanine. Only CDR3 DNA remains: 42 bases, in frame from the first base. V lost 0 bases and J lost 7 bases; the stretch between them is 12 bases long. As encoded in the germline V gene (reference sequence), CDR1 is MNHNY while CDR2 is SVGAGI. The treatment or condition label on this specimen signifies: live attenuated yellow fever vaccine strain. Two biological replicates of bulk PBMCs were collected at each blood-draw timepoint. PBMCs were isolated from peripheral blood using a standard Ficoll-Paque protocol. RNA was extracted with TriZol from bulk PBMCs, CD4 and CD8 fractions, and dextramer-positive and dextramer-negative fractions.

Sequencing was performed on PBMCs, taken on the day of the yellow fever booster vaccination. This receptor chain uses TRBV6-6 and TRBJ1-1; the D segment cannot be called with confidence. This receptor was taken from a young man who received the YFV17D yellow fever vaccine. The CDR3 protein is CASSYSVDMGEAFF. The nucleotide sequence is given as TGTGCCAGCAGTTACTCGGTGGATATGGGTGAAGCTTTCTTT.